A single sample is the source of the 8 T cell receptor beta chains below, sequenced in a study of PD-L1 blockade in urothelial cancer (dated by TCRdb to 2015 to 2018). The receptor library was made with the immunoSEQ multiplex PCR assay. The immuneACCESS repertoire file appears here via TCRdb, limited to in-frame rearrangements. These files lack a portion of the clones; in checked studies, under half of the deficit traces to unresolved V genes, and the cause of the others is not known. The sample contains 70,000 to 100,000 clones, 84% of them found a single time. Roughly 2% of the sample goes to the ten largest clones. Per the publication, the time point label means: pretreatment peripheral blood. This sample comprised PBMCs, obtained around atezolizumab (anti-PD-L1) treatment. These receptors were taken from a man aged 60 to 75 with urothelial cancer.

V gene TRBV10-2 combines with J gene TRBJ2-7; 11 nucleotides match TRBD1. The CDR3 has 15 residues. The germline V gene has CDR1 WSHSY and CDR2 SAAADI. Trimming removed 6 bases from V and 1 base from J; junction bases left unmatched: 5. The CDR3 sequence is CASRAGTGGSYEQYF. The CDR3 DNA sequence: TGCGCCAGCAGAGCCGGGACAGGGGGTTCCTACGAGCAGTACTTC.

The chain recombines TRBV2 with TRBJ1-4; 7 bases match TRBD1. Germline V gene data show CDR1 as SNHLY and CDR2 as FYNNEI. V shed 6 bases, J shed 7 bases, and the junction held 5 bases outside the gene matches. The CDR3 is made up of 13 amino acids. This chain's CDR3 is CASRGGQSEKLFF. CDR3 nucleotide sequence: TGTGCCAGCAGGGGGGGACAGAGTGAAAAACTGTTTTTT. Looking up the rest from reference TRBV2 and TRBJ1-4 gives the full variable domain: EPEVTQTPSHQVTQMGQEVILRCVPISNHLYFYWYRQILGQKVEFLVSFYNNEISEKSEIFDDQFSVERPDGSNFTLKIRSTKLEDSAMYFCASRGGQSEKLFFGSGTQLSVL.

The chain carries TRBV28 and TRBJ1-1, with 8 bases that match TRBD1. The trim removed 7 bases at V and 4 bases at J, leaving 11 bases unmatched. CDR1 is MDHEN and CDR2 is SYDVKM in the germline V gene. The CDR3 contains 15 residues. The CDR3 DNA sequence: TGTGCCAGCAACCAGGGGGCTTTAATTTCCACTGAAGCTTTCTTT. Its translation is CASNQGALISTEAFF.

This clone was observed a single time. The chain uses TRBV28 and TRBJ1-3; maybe TRBD1 (5 bases). Trimming stripped 7 bases from V and 0 bases from J, with 7 bases between. The CDR3 is 13 residues long. CDR1 MDHEN and CDR2 SYDVKM come from the germline V gene. The CDR3 here is CASIQGSGNTIYF. The DNA for the CDR3 is TGTGCCAGCATCCAGGGCTCTGGAAACACCATATATTTT.

The rearrangement uses TRBV7-2 and TRBJ2-7, with a tentative D call TRBD2 (6 bases). Trimming pared 5 bases from V and 1 base from J, leaving 12 bases between. CDR3 length equals 14 residues. Germline V lookup: CDR1 SGHTA, CDR2 FQGNSA. CDR3 sequence (DNA): TGTGCCAGCAGCCTCCAGGCGGGGTCCTACGAGCAGTACTTC. Translated: CASSLQAGSYEQYF. Looking up the rest from reference TRBV7-2 and TRBJ2-7 gives the full variable domain: GAGVSQSPSNKVTEKGKDVELRCDPISGHTALYWYRQSLGQGLEFLIYFQGNSAPDKSGLPSDRFSAERTGGSVSTLTIQRTQQEDSAVYLCASSLQAGSYEQYFGPGTRLTVT.

The chain carries TRBV10-2 and TRBJ2-2; D possibly corresponds to TRBD2 (6 bases). This CDR3 has 14 residues. Trimming stripped 4 bases from V and 6 bases from J, with 12 bases between. In germline, CDR1 is WSHSY, CDR2 SAAADI. CDR3: CASSGMGGAGELFF. The CDR3 region has the DNA TGCGCCAGCAGTGGAATGGGAGGCGCCGGGGAGCTGTTTTTT.

On this clone itself: Compared with germline, one end of the junction differs, possibly owing to a read error. The gene calls are TRBV5-1 and TRBJ2-5, with D possibly being TRBD2 (7 bases). Per germline, CDR1 SGHRS and CDR2 YFSETQ. The CDR3 spans 16 residues. DNA of the CDR3: TGCGCCAGCAGTTTGGGGGGGCCCCTGACTAAAGAGACCCAGTACTTC. Translation gives CASSLGGPLTKETQYF.

The chain links TRBV6-1 to TRBJ1-6; D is perhaps TRBD1 (6 bases). CDR3 length: 14 amino acids. Germline V CDR1 and CDR2: MNHNS, SASEGT. V lost 4 bases and J 7 bases, leaving 11 bases between the germline ends. Here the CDR3 DNA reads TGTGCCAGCAGTGTTCGGACAGTGAATTCACCCCTCCACTTT. Translation gives CASSVRTVNSPLHF.